This T cell receptor (beta chain) was sequenced for a study of T cell repertoires in cytomegalovirus infection (dated by TCRdb to about 2019). Regarding the research as a whole: The HLA type of each donor mattered for the analysis, because public TCR beta signatures pointed to carriage of CMV infection along with the matching HLA type.

As concerns this clonotype: Its antigen specificity is not known. No per-base quality is available; no much larger clone lies one base away.

These reads were obtained on an Illumina HiSeq 1500. TCRdb reanalyzed the raw reads on its own, using fastp at Q25 for trimming and MiXCR for clone calling, and kept in-frame beta chains. Records with the same CDR3 protein are collapsed into one entry carrying the most frequent genes and DNA. The sample table lists approximately 180,000 distinct CDR3 sequences, 17% of them with a count of one. The top ten clones comprise roughly 24% of the sample. The germline V gene encodes CDR1 SGHKS and CDR2 YYEKEE (reference sequence). From the cysteine up to the phenylalanine, the CDR3 has a length of 14 residues. Only the CDR3 DNA is retained, 42 bases long and in frame from the first base. V was cut back by 0 bases and J by 7 bases, leaving a gap of 10 bases between them. The research as a whole found: In both this cohort and an independent cohort of approximately 350 donors, the cumulative frequency of public TCR beta family members distinguished carriers of CMV infection plus the relevant HLA type. The ex vivo response was dominated by HLA-C-restricted CMV-specific TCR beta clonotypes, which also provided the single most frequent clonotype in two of eight donors.

This sequence was found in a human donor in good health (CMV status not recorded). Some clones in this sample may be carry-over from other donors' samples. The sequence joins TRBV5-5 to TRBJ1-4; the D gene cannot be named for sure. Input material: CD8+ T cells from PBMCs. CDR3 loop: CASSLEGSSEKLFF. The nucleotide sequence reads TGTGCCAGCAGCTTGGAGGGAAGTTCTGAAAAACTGTTTTTT.